This T cell receptor (beta chain) originates from a study of identical twins. Points from the study as a whole: Compared with unrelated sharing, twin-shared out-of-frame alpha sequences had more low-probability sequences. The models gave estimates that fell short of the out-of-frame TCR alpha sharing seen in monozygotic twins.

In the case of this clonotype: Its antigen is not known.

Template switching supplied a universal primer site; unique molecular identifiers were carried on the cDNA. TCRdb re-called the 5' RACE reads through MiXCR, storing one row per CDR3 protein. The table has hundreds of thousands of distinct CDR3 sequences, roughly a quarter seen once; the top ten hold around 3%. V was cut by 6 bases and J by 1 base, with 12 bases left in between. Germline V gives CDR1 DFQATT, CDR2 SNEGSKA (reference sequence). The CDR3 extends over 13 amino acids. The data also belong to a second study, concerning T cells expressing NK-cell markers.

This chain links TRBV20-1 with TRBJ2-5; D call uncertain. Sequences were obtained from CD4+ T cells sorted from blood. This TCR derives from a woman under 30 in good health. DNA for the CDR3: TGCAGTGCCCCGACTTCTACCCAAGAGACCCAGTACTTC. Protein product: CSAPTSTQETQYF.